The subject of this entry is one T cell receptor (beta chain). No antigen is known for it. Primers: 60 Vbeta forward and 13 Jbeta reverse. The data were produced by immunoSEQ multiplex PCR, yet TCRdb's version contains in-frame clones alone and is incomplete. The repertoire holds under 130,000 clones, with 83% as singletons. This CDR3 is 15 amino acids long. Germline CDR1 and CDR2: SGHRS and YFSETQ. The V end lost 0 bases, the J end lost 0 bases, and 8 bases lay between the germline ends. The sample comes from a study of cytomegalovirus exposure and HLA in healthy donors. Whole-study results and caveats: Excluded: some indistinguishable V segments such as TRBV6-2 and TRBV6-3. Under 20,000 TCR beta sequences were associated with HLA alleles at 0.05 false discovery rate in a later analysis.

The clonotype was recovered from a man aged 18 to 29 in good health and CMV-seronegative. The J gene is TRBJ2-3, the V gene TRBV5-1; no reliable D call. Sequencing was done on a sample of PBMCs. The CDR3 is CASSLDSTSTDTQYF. CDR3 in DNA: TGCGCCAGCAGCTTGGACAGCACTAGCACAGATACGCAGTATTTT.